Following are 26 T cell receptor beta chains from one sample sequenced in a study of response to subunit inactivated influenza vaccine. TCRdb independently ran MiXCR on the RT-PCR reads; one entry per CDR3 protein. Seen here are roughly 650,000 distinct CDR3 sequences, roughly 14% observed once, and the top ten hold about 9.9%. The source was PBMCs from blood, collected about 11 days after vaccination. The receptors originated from a man aged 50-60 years who received an inactivated influenza vaccine.

This clonotype was found a few times. The rearrangement links TRBV6-5 to TRBJ2-7, with a possible D match to TRBD2 (6 bases). CDR1 and CDR2 (germline): MNHEY, SVGAGI. This CDR3 is built from 15 residues. Deletions cut 1 base from V and 0 bases from J, with 10 bases between. The CDR3 reads CASSYFGSASYEQYF. CDR3 DNA: TGTGCCAGCAGTTACTTCGGGAGTGCCTCCTACGAGCAGTACTTC.

This clonotype was picked up a small number of times. The CDR3 here is CSAPTTGTRHLNEQFF. The DNA of the CDR3 is TGCAGTGCTCCGACCACAGGGACCCGACACCTCAATGAGCAGTTCTTC. This chain joins TRBV20-1 and TRBJ2-1, with a weak D call TRBD1 (6 bases). Germline V lookup: CDR1 DFQATT, CDR2 SNEGSKA (reference sequence). The CDR3 loop spans 16 amino acids. V dropped 5 bases and J dropped 6 bases, with 23 bases sitting between them.

V is TRBV7-9 and J is TRBJ1-2; 8 nucleotides agree with TRBD1. CDR1 and CDR2 (germline): SEHNR, FQNEAQ (reference sequence). After removal of 7 bases from V and 6 bases from J, the junction contained 7 bases not matched to a gene. The CDR3 totals 13 residues. In DNA form, the CDR3 reads TGTGCCAGCACCATGGACAGGGTTCATGGCTACACCTTC. Its protein is CASTMDRVHGYTF.

This clonotype was picked up a small number of times. V gene TRBV12-3 or TRBV12-4 combines with J gene TRBJ1-1; maybe TRBD1 (5 bases). The CDR3 loop spans 15 amino acids. V lost 3 bases, J lost 4 bases, and 15 bases lay in between. The CDR3 here is CASSLGISGATEAFF. As DNA, the CDR3 is TGTGCCAGCAGTTTGGGGATCTCTGGGGCCACTGAAGCTTTCTTT.

This clonotype was counted only a few times. This chain uses TRBV5-1 with TRBJ2-2; D call uncertain. The CDR3 consists of 15 residues. The germline V gene encodes CDR1 SGHRS and CDR2 YFSETQ. The V end was cut by 1 base, the J end by 0 bases, with 7 bases between. The CDR3, as DNA: TGCGCCAGCAGCTTGAACAGCGCGAACACCGGGGAGCTGTTTTTT. Protein sequence: CASSLNSANTGELFF.

J is TRBJ2-7 and V is TRBV6-2 or TRBV6-3; TRBD2 matches 9 bases. Germline trimming cut 7 bases from V and 5 bases from J; bases unmatched to any gene: 21. This CDR3 has 18 amino acids. Germline V gene lookup returns CDR1 MNHEY and CDR2 SVGEGT. The CDR3 spells CASTRDVSSGGTANEQYF. Written as DNA, the CDR3 is TGTGCCAGCACCCGGGACGTATCGAGCGGGGGGACCGCTAACGAGCAGTACTTC.

This clonotype was picked up a small number of times. The CDR3 sequence is CASSVTGGYTEAFF. The CDR3 DNA sequence: TGCGCCAGCAGCGTAACAGGGGGCTACACTGAAGCTTTCTTT. This chain uses TRBV5-1 with TRBJ1-1, with 9 bases matching TRBD1. The CDR3 is 14 amino acids. The V and J ends lost 4 bases and 3 bases, in that order; junction bases with no gene match: 4. CDR1 and CDR2 (germline): SGHRS, YFSETQ.

The gene calls are TRBV12-3 or TRBV12-4 and TRBJ2-1; 12 positions agree with TRBD2. V lost 6 bases to trimming and J lost 7 bases; unmatched junction nucleotides: 7. The CDR3 is made up of 15 amino acids. The CDR3 nucleotides read TGTGCCAGCAGCCTGACTAGCGGGAGCCGTAATGAGCAGTTCTTC. It codes for CASSLTSGSRNEQFF.

The chain couples TRBV7-9 to TRBJ2-2, with TRBD1 identical over 11 bases. Germline CDR1 reads SEHNR; CDR2 reads FQNEAQ (reference sequence). V dropped 4 bases and J dropped 4; count of bases not matched to a gene: 5. The CDR3 sequence is 16 residues long. The CDR3 DNA reads as TGTGCCAGCAGCTCCGGACAGGGGGCGTTCACCGGGGAGCTGTTTTTT. Its translation is CASSSGQGAFTGELFF.

This clonotype was picked up a small number of times. The rearrangement uses TRBV5-1 and TRBJ2-1; D remains ambiguous. The CDR3 is 13 residues long. The germline V gene has CDR1 SGHRS and CDR2 YFSETQ. The V and J ends lost 5 bases and 9 bases respectively, with 15 bases between them. The CDR3 is CASRSRSLFEQFF. In DNA form, the CDR3 reads TGCGCCAGCAGATCGCGGAGCCTCTTTGAGCAGTTCTTC. The variable domain in full, completed from reference TRBV5-1 and TRBJ2-1, reads KAGVTQTPRYLIKTRGQQVTLSCSPISGHRSVSWYQQTPGQGLQFLFEYFSETQRNKGNFPGRFSGRQFSNSRSEMNVSTLELGDSALYLCASRSRSLFEQFFGPGTRLTVL.

This chain joins TRBV7-2 and TRBJ1-1, with unresolved D. Germline V gives CDR1 SGHTA, CDR2 FQGNSA. The CDR3 extends over 13 amino acids. Trimming stripped 5 bases from V and 6 bases from J, with 13 bases between. The CDR3 protein is CASSLKRAAEAFF. CDR3 nucleotides: TGTGCCAGCAGCCTAAAGAGGGCTGCTGAAGCTTTCTTT.

The rearrangement links TRBV11-1 to TRBJ2-5; the match to TRBD1 covers 7 bases. Germline CDR1 reads SGHAT; CDR2 reads FQDESV (reference sequence). J was trimmed by 2 bases and V by 5 bases; bases with no gene match: 17. The CDR3 totals 18 residues. CDR3 in DNA: TGTGCCAGCAGCGAGCGACAGGGAGCTTTTCGTAGTCAAGAGACCCAGTACTTC. Protein product: CASSERQGAFRSQETQYF. Filled out from reference TRBV11-1 and TRBJ2-5, the complete variable domain reads EAEVAQSPRYKITEKSQAVAFWCDPISGHATLYWYRQILGQGPELLVQFQDESVVDDSQLPKDRFSAERLKGVDSTLKIQPAELGDSAMYLCASSERQGAFRSQETQYFGPGTRLLVL.

The V and J genes are TRBV6-5 and TRBJ1-6; possible D gene TRBD1, 5 bases. Germline-derived CDR1 and CDR2 are MNHEY and SVGAGI. V dropped 3 bases and J dropped 5 bases, with 8 bases sitting between them. CDR3 length equals 14 residues. In DNA, the CDR3 is TGTGCCAGCAGTTATCGGGGGGATAATTCACCCCTCCACTTT. This translates into CASSYRGDNSPLHF.

This chain uses TRBV20-1 with TRBJ2-1; 10 nucleotides line up with TRBD2. V dropped 1 base and J dropped 4; count of bases not matched to a gene: 7. CDR1 and CDR2 from the germline V gene are DFQATT and SNEGSKA (reference sequence). The CDR3 sequence is 16 residues long. The CDR3 DNA reads as TGCAGTGCTAGAGGGTTTGGACTAGCGGTATACAATGAGCAGTTCTTC. Amino acids: CSARGFGLAVYNEQFF.

The V and J genes are TRBV4-3 and TRBJ1-1, with D uncertain. Germline V gives CDR1 LGHNA, CDR2 YSLEER. Trimming cost V 0 bases and J 4 bases, with 15 bases left between them. CDR3 length: 16 residues. Here the CDR3 DNA reads TGCGCCAGCAGCCAAGAAGTAAAAGGGTCAAGCACTGAAGCTTTCTTT. Amino acid sequence: CASSQEVKGSSTEAFF.

This rearrangement joins TRBV4-2 to TRBJ2-7; 8 nucleotides line up with TRBD1. This CDR3 comprises 17 residues. Germline loops: CDR1 LGHNA, CDR2 YNFKEQ. V shed 0 bases, J shed 1 base, and the junction held 8 bases outside the gene matches. Written as DNA, the CDR3 is TGTGCCAGCAGCCAAGAAGGACAGGGTTTGGGGTCCTACGAGCAGTACTTC. Protein product: CASSQEGQGLGSYEQYF.

The CDR3 DNA reads TGCGCCAGCAGCCAAGGTGCGGGACAGGGGATCTACGAGCAGTACTTC. Translating gives CASSQGAGQGIYEQYF. The V gene is TRBV4-3, the J gene TRBJ2-7; 10 bases line up with TRBD1. CDR1 is LGHNA, CDR2 YSLEER, per germline. V shed 1 base, J shed 3 bases, and the junction held 6 bases outside the gene matches. This CDR3 contains 16 residues.

The chain couples TRBV12-3 or TRBV12-4 to TRBJ2-7, with 12 positions matching TRBD1. The CDR3 has 13 residues. After removal of 9 bases from V and 3 bases from J, the junction contained 3 bases not matched to a gene. DNA for the CDR3: TGTGCCAGTGGGACAGGGGGCTTCTACGAGCAGTACTTC. Protein: CASGTGGFYEQYF.

The CDR3 loop reads CASSIGTSKTDTQYF. DNA for the CDR3: TGCGCCAGCAGCATCGGGACTAGTAAGACAGATACGCAGTATTTT. The chain joins TRBV5-1 to TRBJ2-3; 8 bases line up with TRBD2. Germline lookup yields CDR1 SGHRS and CDR2 YFSETQ. This CDR3 comprises 15 residues. V dropped 4 bases and J dropped 3; count of bases not matched to a gene: 7. The full variable domain, in which reference TRBV5-1 and TRBJ2-3 provide the parts outside the CDR3, is KAGVTQTPRYLIKTRGQQVTLSCSPISGHRSVSWYQQTPGQGLQFLFEYFSETQRNKGNFPGRFSGRQFSNSRSEMNVSTLELGDSALYLCASSIGTSKTDTQYFGPGTRLTVL.

The chain uses TRBV5-5 and TRBJ1-5; TRBD1 might be the D (5 bases). The CDR3 length is 14 residues. Germline CDR1 is SGHKS and CDR2 is YYEKEE (reference sequence). V was pared by 4 bases and J by 9 bases, with 17 bases between. The chain's CDR3 is CASSPIGGRSPQHF. The CDR3 bases are TGTGCCAGCAGCCCCATTGGGGGAAGATCGCCCCAGCATTTT.

This clonotype was found a few times. This chain uses TRBV5-1 with TRBJ2-7, with 8 nucleotides matching TRBD1. This CDR3 is 15 amino acids long. J lost 6 bases, V lost 3 bases, and 11 bases had no gene match. Germline CDR1 SGHRS, CDR2 YFSETQ. In nucleotides, the CDR3 is TGCGCCAGCAGCTCACCCACGGACAGGGTAAGCGAGCAGTACTTC. This gives the protein CASSSPTDRVSEQYF.

This clonotype was seen at least ten times. The chain links TRBV20-1 to TRBJ2-7; D possibly corresponds to TRBD1 (6 bases). The ends were cut back, 6 bases at V and 0 bases at J, with 15 bases in the middle. This CDR3 is 14 amino acids long. CDR1 and CDR2 from the germline V gene are DFQATT and SNEGSKA (reference sequence). The DNA for the CDR3 is TGCAGTGCGGAGTCGACAGGAAACTCCTACGAGCAGTACTTC. The encoded protein is CSAESTGNSYEQYF.

The J gene is TRBJ1-1, the V gene TRBV12-3 or TRBV12-4; 7 bases align to TRBD1. This CDR3 region has 12 residues. The V segment lost 5 bases and the J segment 10 bases; nucleotides outside the gene matches: 7. The CDR3, as DNA: TGTGCCAGCAGTCCAGACAGGGCCATAGCTTTCTTT. It codes for CASSPDRAIAFF.

The chain employs TRBV12-3 or TRBV12-4 and TRBJ1-6; tentatively, D is TRBD1 (5 bases). This CDR3 has 14 residues. The V end was cut by 10 bases, the J end by 10 bases, with 20 bases between. The CDR3 DNA is TGTGCCATCCAGGCGGGGGGGACTGGCTCACCCCTCCACTTT. As protein: CAIQAGGTGSPLHF.

Only a few counts were recorded for this clonotype. J is TRBJ1-6 and V is TRBV20-1; 10 positions agree with TRBD1. The trim removed 3 bases at V and 7 bases at J, leaving 3 bases unmatched. CDR1 is DFQATT and CDR2 is SNEGSKA in the germline V gene (reference sequence). There are 14 residues in the CDR3. The CDR3: CSARTGGENSPLHF. The CDR3 DNA is TGCAGTGCTAGGACAGGGGGCGAAAATTCACCCCTCCACTTT.

The chain combines TRBV5-1 with TRBJ2-1, with 9 positions matching TRBD1. Germline V CDR1 and CDR2: SGHRS, YFSETQ. The V segment lost 4 bases and the J segment 7 bases; nucleotides outside the gene matches: 12. This CDR3 comprises 16 residues. The CDR3 sequence is CASSLQGAPNRNEQFF. Here the CDR3 DNA reads TGCGCCAGCAGCCTACAGGGGGCCCCTAACAGGAATGAGCAGTTCTTC.